This T cell receptor beta chain originates from a study of T-cell reconstitution after alpha-beta-depleted transplantation in children. This clonotype was observed a few times. The authors prepared the TCRbeta library with unique molecular identifiers. One entry per CDR3 protein results from TCRdb running MiXCR on the PCR reads. This sample has 450,000 to 600,000 distinct CDR3 sequences; over 25% occur once, and the top ten carry around 2.3%. Germline V gene data show CDR1 as MNHNS and CDR2 as SASEGT. The CDR3 runs to 15 residues. With 8 bases clipped from V and 5 bases from J, the junction kept 7 bases outside the gene matches.

Sequenced here: PBMCs from the stem cell graft donor, sampled from the stem cell graft. V gene TRBV6-1 combines with J gene TRBJ2-1; 12 bases match TRBD2. This sequence was found in a human donor who donated a stem cell graft to a child with aplastic anemia. CDR3: CASVPRLAGDNEQFF. DNA of the CDR3: TGTGCCAGCGTCCCCAGACTAGCGGGAGACAATGAGCAGTTCTTC.